The entry below gives a single T cell receptor (beta chain) sequence along with its context. Arm-PCR of CDR3 regions with iRepertoire HTBI primers generated TCR beta libraries. One entry per CDR3 protein results from TCRdb running MiXCR on the multiplex PCR reads. The table lists 350,000 to 500,000 distinct CDR3 sequences, 12% to 15% of them singletons, with roughly 15% in the top ten. The CDR3 has 13 residues. CDR1 and CDR2 from the germline V gene are SGHRS and YFSETQ. V was trimmed by 9 bases and J by 4 bases, leaving 16 bases between them. Stated time point: newly diagnosed GD, antithyroid drugs for less than 3 months. The TCR library was made from RNA that had been extracted from PBMCs in TRIzol. The record originates from a study of regulatory T cells in long-lasting Graves disease. About the research overall: Graves' patients, newly diagnosed, had taken antithyroid drugs under 3 months.

These records were also assigned to another study, of T cells in Graves' hyperthyroidism and ophthalmopathy. This second report adds: Together with thyroid ultrasound, orbital computed tomography, serum thyroxine and TRAb, clinical symptoms were used for diagnoses. Model output signaled ophthalmopathy a median roughly 6.1 months ahead of onset.

The chain combines TRBV5-1 with TRBJ2-5, with D maybe TRBD2 (5 bases). This specimen was peripheral blood mononuclear cells (PBMCs), taken at new diagnosis, from a patient treated with antithyroid drugs. This receptor was identified in a woman aged 45-65 years with Graves disease. The CDR3 nucleotides are TGCGCCACCCGGGGTGGCAGCTTAGAGACCCAGTACTTC. It is translated as CATRGGSLETQYF.